The 27 T cell receptor beta chains below come from one sample, sequenced in a study of blood T cells in healthy people across ages. Through a sample-barcoded 5' primer and a J-beta primer mix, a second PCR was run for roughly 6 to 11 cycles. From the 5' RACE reads, TCRdb called clonotypes with MiXCR, one entry per CDR3 protein. The data hold about 1.1 million distinct CDR3 sequences, with roughly two fifths observed a single time. Sequences were obtained from blood. These receptors all stem from a man aged 18 to 29 in good health.

In its sample, this clonotype was seen a few times. The chain carries TRBV5-1 and TRBJ1-3; D not certain. V was trimmed by 5 bases and J by 0 bases, leaving 9 bases between them. The germline CDR1 and CDR2 sequences are SGHRS and YFSETQ. The CDR3 consists of 14 residues. CDR3 sequence (DNA): TGCGCCAGCAGAGTACAGCTCTCTGGAAACACCATATATTTT. It translates to CASRVQLSGNTIYF.

J is TRBJ2-1 and V is TRBV2; D is tentatively TRBD1 or TRBD2 (5 bases each). CDR1 and CDR2 from the germline V gene are SNHLY and FYNNEI. This CDR3 has 14 residues. V was trimmed by 7 bases and J by 9 bases, leaving 19 bases between them. CDR3 sequence reads: CASKVGPPQGEQFF. DNA for the CDR3: TGTGCCAGCAAGGTGGGACCTCCCCAGGGTGAGCAGTTCTTC.

This clonotype was counted only a few times. The chain carries TRBV20-1 and TRBJ1-1, with 8 bases that match TRBD1. The CDR3 has 16 residues. With V trimmed by 0 bases and J by 4 bases, 10 bases remained unmatched. Germline assignment: CDR1 DFQATT and CDR2 SNEGSKA (reference sequence). The CDR3 DNA reads as TGCAGTGCTAGAGATGTGGCAGGGGGCCTGATCACTGAAGCTTTCTTT. This encodes CSARDVAGGLITEAFF.

Only a few counts were recorded for this clonotype. The chain carries TRBV20-1 and TRBJ1-5; 10 nucleotides agree with TRBD1. The CDR3 length is 16 residues. Germline CDR1 and CDR2: DFQATT and SNEGSKA (reference sequence). Unmatched junction bases numbered 5, after V lost 0 bases and J lost 3 bases. The CDR3 reads CSARDPTGGVNQPQHF. The CDR3, as DNA: TGCAGTGCTAGAGACCCGACAGGGGGCGTCAATCAGCCCCAGCATTTT.

Comments on this clonotype: An end of the junction does not agree with germline; a read error may underlie this. The J gene is TRBJ2-3, the V gene TRBV20-1; perhaps TRBD1 as D (5 bases). Germline CDR1 and CDR2: DFQATT and SNEGSKA (reference sequence). The CDR3 runs to 14 residues. The CDR3: CSAREPHSTGTQYF. CDR3 DNA sequence: TGCAGTGCTAGAGAACCGCATAGCACAGGTACGCAGTATTTT.

The chain is built from TRBV20-1 and TRBJ2-3; D is undetermined. The V end lost 2 bases, the J end lost 4 bases, and 16 bases lay between the germline ends. Looked up from germline, CDR1 is DFQATT and CDR2 is SNEGSKA (reference sequence). CDR3 length equals 15 residues. CDR3 nucleotides: TGCAGTGCTAGAATAGACGGATCCCCCGCAGATACGCAGTATTTT. Translating it yields CSARIDGSPADTQYF.

This clonotype was picked up a small number of times. The CDR3 loop reads CASSQDLVRGTYNEQFF. DNA of the CDR3: TGCGCCAGCAGCCAAGATCTGGTCAGGGGAACCTACAATGAGCAGTTCTTC. The chain is built from TRBV4-3 and TRBJ2-1, with D possibly matching TRBD1 (6 bases). Germline V gene data show CDR1 as LGHNA and CDR2 as YSLEER. V was cut by 0 bases and J by 2 bases, with 14 bases left in between. The CDR3 spans 17 residues.

This clonotype was seen only a few times. V usage is TRBV20-1 and J usage is TRBJ2-1; perhaps TRBD2 as D (6 bases). Per germline, CDR1 DFQATT and CDR2 SNEGSKA (reference sequence). Trimming removed 3 bases at V and 4 bases at J, with 13 bases between. The CDR3 has 14 residues. CDR3 residues: CSASIAVRYNEQFF. The CDR3 bases are TGCAGTGCTAGTATAGCGGTCCGATACAATGAGCAGTTCTTC.

V gene TRBV19 combines with J gene TRBJ1-1; 7 nucleotides match TRBD1. The CDR3 extends over 15 amino acids. J gave up 6 bases and V 4 bases, and 11 bases lay outside the gene matches. CDR1 and CDR2 (germline): LNHDA, SQIVND (reference sequence). CDR3 in amino acids: CASSRVPQGSSEAFF. DNA of the CDR3: TGTGCCAGTAGTAGGGTGCCACAGGGGTCATCTGAAGCTTTCTTT.

The count of this clonotype is one. V gene TRBV6-5 combines with J gene TRBJ1-2, with 7 bases that match TRBD1. This CDR3 has 14 amino acids. The junction had 7 bases not matched to a gene; V was cut back by 5 bases and J by 4 bases. CDR1 is MNHEY and CDR2 is SVGAGI in the germline V gene. The CDR3 coding sequence is TGTGCCAGCAGTAAAACAGGGGAGGTCTATGGCTACACCTTC. Protein sequence: CASSKTGEVYGYTF.

The V gene is TRBV19, the J gene TRBJ2-1, with 8 bases fitting TRBD1. The V and J ends lost 5 bases and 4 bases, in that order; junction bases with no gene match: 7. The CDR3 is 15 residues long. Per the germline V gene, CDR1 is LNHDA and CDR2 is SQIVND (reference sequence). In DNA form, the CDR3 reads TGTGCCAGTAGTCCGGACAGGGAAGGGTACAATGAGCAGTTCTTC. It yields the protein CASSPDREGYNEQFF.

This clonotype was counted a few times. The CDR3 protein is CASSGEQGGNYGYTF. CDR3 in DNA: TGTGCCAGCAGCGGAGAACAGGGGGGTAACTATGGCTACACCTTC. The rearrangement links TRBV5-6 to TRBJ1-2; TRBD1 matches 8 bases. The CDR3 spans 15 residues. CDR1 and CDR2 (germline): SGHDT, YYEEEE. The ends lost 4 bases at V and 1 base at J; junction bases unmatched: 6.

The V call is TRBV19, the J call TRBJ1-5, with D maybe TRBD1 (5 bases). Trimming removed 4 bases from V and 0 bases from J, with 13 bases in between. Germline CDR1 LNHDA, CDR2 SQIVND (reference sequence). The CDR3 loop spans 16 amino acids. CDR3 bases: TGTGCCAGTAGTACTACCGGGACGGCTAGCAATCAGCCCCAGCATTTT. Encoded protein: CASSTTGTASNQPQHF.

This clonotype was found a few times. The chain employs TRBV10-3 and TRBJ1-2, with 7 nucleotides matching TRBD1. V was pared by 0 bases and J by 6 bases, with 7 bases of the junction left unmatched. The germline V gene encodes CDR1 ENHRY and CDR2 SYGVKD. The CDR3 loop spans 15 amino acids. The CDR3 nucleotides are TGTGCCATCAGTGAGTCCCTAGGGACAGCGGATGGCTACACCTTC. Encoded protein: CAISESLGTADGYTF.

The chain joins TRBV5-1 to TRBJ1-4; D is ambiguous. Germline V lookup: CDR1 SGHRS, CDR2 YFSETQ. The CDR3 is 15 residues long. Deletions cut 3 bases from V and 5 bases from J, with 14 bases between. The CDR3 sequence: CASSWDGAVNEKLFF. The CDR3 DNA is TGCGCCAGCAGCTGGGATGGAGCCGTAAATGAAAAACTGTTTTTT.

This chain joins TRBV18 and TRBJ1-2, with a tentative D call TRBD1 (5 bases). V lost 1 base and J lost 2, with 11 bases in between. This CDR3 comprises 15 residues. Looked up from germline, CDR1 is KGHSH and CDR2 is LQKENI. As DNA, the CDR3 is TGTGCCAGCTCACCACTGGGACGGCCGAACTATGGCTACACCTTC. It yields the protein CASSPLGRPNYGYTF.

The V gene is TRBV20-1, the J gene TRBJ1-1; no definite D call. The CDR3 has 11 residues. V was pared by 0 bases and J by 11 bases, with 10 bases between. CDR1 and CDR2 (germline): DFQATT, SNEGSKA (reference sequence). The CDR3 DNA follows: TGCAGTGCTAGAGATCCCCCCCTGGCTTTCTTT. This codes for CSARDPPLAFF.

This clonotype was seen more than once but under ten times. V usage is TRBV5-1 and J usage is TRBJ2-3; tentative D call: TRBD1 (5 bases). CDR3 length equals 13 residues. The germline gives CDR1 SGHRS, CDR2 YFSETQ. The V and J ends lost 5 bases and 2 bases respectively, with 9 bases between them. The CDR3 loop is CASRTEVTDTQYF. The CDR3 DNA sequence: TGCGCCAGCAGGACAGAAGTCACAGATACGCAGTATTTT.

This clonotype was found a few times. The rearrangement uses TRBV6-5 and TRBJ2-3; tentatively, D is TRBD2 (5 bases). Germline V gene sequence: CDR1 MNHEY, CDR2 SVGAGI. This CDR3 contains 14 residues. The V end lost 7 bases, the J end lost 8 bases, and 19 bases lay between the germline ends. The DNA of the CDR3 is TGTGCCAGCACCTCTCAGACGGGAATTATTACGCAGTATTTT. It is translated as CASTSQTGIITQYF.

The J gene is TRBJ2-5, the V gene TRBV7-2; D is unresolved. The tail of the sequence fits TRBJ2-7 better, so the J call may be wrong. Germline assignment: CDR1 SGHTA and CDR2 FQGNSA. This CDR3 comprises 15 residues. The CDR3 is CASSMDERGRHEQYF. In nucleotides, the CDR3 is TGTGCCAGCAGCATGGACGAGCGCGGCCGACACGAGCAGTACTTC.

This clonotype was observed a few times. The chain combines TRBV6-2 or TRBV6-3 with TRBJ2-2; TRBD2 aligns across 11 bases. The germline V gene encodes CDR1 MNHEY and CDR2 SVGEGT. V lost 4 bases to trimming and J lost 6 bases; unmatched junction nucleotides: 7. The CDR3 sequence is 16 residues long. CDR3 nucleotides: TGTGCCAGCAGTTCCCGACTAGCGGGGTATCCCGGGGAGCTGTTTTTT. Protein product: CASSSRLAGYPGELFF.

V usage is TRBV14 and J usage is TRBJ2-5, with D possibly matching TRBD2 (5 bases). CDR3 length: 14 amino acids. V shed 0 bases and J shed 11 bases, with 16 bases lying between them. CDR1 is SGHDN and CDR2 is FVKESK in the germline V gene. CDR3 nucleotide sequence: TGTGCCAGCAGCCAAGAGTTCGGGATCGATGAGCAGTACTTC. Translated: CASSQEFGIDEQYF.

The chain carries TRBV10-3 and TRBJ1-1, with 8 bases that match TRBD1. This CDR3 is 15 amino acids long. Losses at the gene ends were 3 bases for V and 6 bases for J; bases not matched to a gene: 9. Germline assignment: CDR1 ENHRY and CDR2 SYGVKD. Written as DNA, the CDR3 is TGTGCCATCAGTGATGTGGACAGGGCATTATCTGAAGCTTTCTTT. Residues: CAISDVDRALSEAFF.

On this clonotype: A junction end diverges from the germline sequence, so it may reflect a read error. The chain recombines TRBV20-1 with TRBJ1-4; D is undetermined. The CDR3 has 12 amino acids. Germline V CDR1 and CDR2: DFQATT, SNEGSKA (reference sequence). CDR3 in DNA: TGCAGTGCTGGAGAAGATAATGAAAAACTGTTTTTT. It is translated as CSAGEDNEKLFF.

A few counts support this clonotype. V and J are TRBV6-1 and TRBJ2-5, with D unresolved. The germline gives CDR1 MNHNS, CDR2 SASEGT. This CDR3 comprises 12 residues. The CDR3 is CSAGRWSETQYF. The CDR3 DNA follows: TGTTCAGCCGGACGTTGGTCGGAGACCCAGTACTTC.

This clonotype was detected only a few times. V is TRBV19 and J is TRBJ1-1, with D possibly matching TRBD1 (5 bases). Deletions cut 6 bases from V and 1 base from J, with 12 bases between. The CDR3 loop spans 14 amino acids. CDR1 and CDR2 (germline): LNHDA, SQIVND (reference sequence). CDR3 region: CASSWGTRNTEAFF. Written as DNA, the CDR3 is TGTGCCAGTAGCTGGGGGACGAGGAACACTGAAGCTTTCTTT. The entire variable domain, with the rest obtained from reference TRBV19 and TRBJ1-1, is as follows: DGGITQSPKYLFRKEGQNVTLSCEQNLNHDAMYWYRQDPGQGLRLIYYSQIVNDFQKGDIAEGYSVSREKKESFPLTVTSAQKNPTAFYLCASSWGTRNTEAFFGQGTRLTVV.

This chain's CDR3 is CASSWTGTTDTQYF. The CDR3, as DNA: TGTGCCAGCAGCTGGACAGGGACTACAGATACGCAGTATTTT. V gene TRBV7-9 combines with J gene TRBJ2-3; 8 nucleotides align to TRBD1. The CDR3 length is 14 residues. V dropped 4 bases and J dropped 3; count of bases not matched to a gene: 3. The germline gives CDR1 SEHNR, CDR2 FQNEAQ (reference sequence).